This TCR beta chain emerged from a study of blood T cell repertoires in COVID-19. Study-level background: Samples of COVID-19 (acute and convalescent) were obtained from the United States, Italy and Spain.

Original analysis: It was from reference gene primer amplification that nucleated cell counts were estimated. TCRdb's table, derived via immunoSEQ multiplex PCR, lists solely in-frame clones and lacks some. That table furnishes V, J and clone size, whereas the DNA furnished D and trimming. This sample has some 130,000 clones, with approximately 80% found just once. Germline-derived CDR1 and CDR2 are KGHSH and LQKENI. The CDR3 is made up of 12 amino acids. V was shortened by 1 base and J by 9 bases, with 7 bases between the two germline ends. The sample comprised peripheral blood. V gene TRBV18 combines with J gene TRBJ2-1, with D uncertain. The clonotype comes from a man in his fifties or sixties who had recovered from COVID-19. CDR3 nucleotide sequence: TGTGCCAGCTCACCACAGAAAGCTGAGCAGTTCTTC. The encoded protein is CASSPQKAEQFF.